This T cell receptor beta chain was sequenced during a study of T cell responses to AZD1222 COVID-19 vaccine. V gave up 9 bases and J gave up 1 base; unmatched junction bases: 6. CDR3 length: 17 residues. Germline V lookup: CDR1 LNHDA, CDR2 SQIVND (reference sequence). This clone has just a few counts. TCRdb's copy holds only in-frame clones and misses some; the assay was immunoSEQ multiplex PCR. Seen here are some 96,000 clones, about 81% observed once, and the top ten hold 13% to 15%. This chain connects TRBV19 to TRBJ2-6, with TRBD2 matching over 13 bases. The clonotype comes from an adult who received the AZD1222 COVID-19 vaccine. Sequencing was performed on peripheral blood, taken 28 days after the second AZD1222 dose. CDR3 nucleotides: TGTGCCAGCCGACTAGCGGGGGGTCCTTCTGGGGCCAACGTCCTGACTTTC. This encodes CASRLAGGPSGANVLTF.